This TCR beta chain was identified in a study of identical twins. Germline CDR1 and CDR2: SEHNR and FQNEAQ (reference sequence). V lost 3 bases, J lost 9 bases, and 9 bases lay in between. The CDR3 has 12 residues. One entry per CDR3 protein results from TCRdb running MiXCR on the 5' RACE reads. Among 1,800,000 or so distinct CDR3 sequences listed, 32% were seen once. This clonotype was counted at least ten times. The rearrangement uses TRBV7-9 and TRBJ2-1; no firm D call. This sequence originates from a newborn girl in good health. The sample consisted of cord blood. The CDR3 region has the DNA TGTGCCAGCAGCTTGCTAGATGGTGAGCAGTTCTTC. Translation gives CASSLLDGEQFF.